This is a list of T cell receptor beta chains from one sample in a study of low-dose radiotherapy and immunotherapy resistance in tumors. TCRdb itself ran the reads through MiXCR, one entry per CDR3 protein. The sample carries approximately 45,000 distinct CDR3 sequences, about 25% recorded once. Material: PBMCs, obtained after low-dose radiotherapy plus immunotherapy. The receptor source for this set is a male donor with prostate cancer. Both conserved end residues are part of each CDR3. The D gene is left open where the match is weak. Clone size is shown for a subset of rows, as once, few, many or a class of expanded clone.

NA	TRBV19	many	TRBJ1-2	TGTGCCAGTAGGACGGACGGAACATACTATGGCTACACCTTC	CASRTDGTYYGYTF
TRBD1	TRBV5-1	NA	TRBJ1-1	TGCGCCAGCAGCTTAGGGACAGAGAACACTGAAGCTTTCTTT	CASSLGTENTEAFF
TRBD2	TRBV5-1	NA	TRBJ2-1	TGCGCCAGCAGCCTGGGGACTAGCGGGAGCAATGAGCAGTTCTTC	CASSLGTSGSNEQFF
NA	TRBV6-5	NA	TRBJ1-2	TGTGCCAGCAGAGATCCGACAGGACCTAACTATGGCTACACCTTC	CASRDPTGPNYGYTF
TRBD1	TRBV6-2/TRBV6-3	NA	TRBJ1-1	TGTGCCAGCAGTTCGGGACAGGGGGCCGGGAGGGCTACAGCTTTCTTT	CASSSGQGAGRATAFF
NA	TRBV9	few	TRBJ2-3	TGTGCCAGCAGCGTAGAAAGGGGGACAGATACGCAGTATTTT	CASSVERGTDTQYF
NA	TRBV6-1	NA	TRBJ1-2	TGTGCCAGCAGGGCTACAGGGTTCTATGGCTACACCTTC	CASRATGFYGYTF
NA	TRBV4-1	many	TRBJ1-4	TGCGCCAGCAGCTTACACAGGGCAGCTAATGAAAAACTGTTTTTT	CASSLHRAANEKLFF
TRBD2	TRBV6-1	few	TRBJ2-7	TGTGCCAGCAGTTCTAGCGGGAGAGGCGAGCAGTACTTC	CASSSSGRGEQYF
TRBD2	TRBV27	many	TRBJ2-1	TGTGCCAGCAGTCCAACCGGGGCGGGAGCGAAGAATGAGCAGTTCTTC	CASSPTGAGAKNEQFF
NA	TRBV7-8	many	TRBJ1-4	TGTGCCAGCAGCTCCAGGGGAGGAGCTTCACCTAATGAAAAACTGTTTTTT	CASSSRGGASPNEKLFF
NA	TRBV20-1	NA	TRBJ2-5	TGCAGTGCCCCAGGGGAGGAGACCCAGTACTTC	CSAPGEETQYF
TRBD2	TRBV5-6	few	TRBJ2-3	TGTGCCAGCAGCTTGGGTGCGGGGGGGAAAACAGATACGCAGTATTTT	CASSLGAGGKTDTQYF
TRBD1	TRBV30	few	TRBJ2-7	TGTGCCTGGATTAAGAGGGGGCGGTCGGGCGGCGAGCAGTACTTC	CAWIKRGRSGGEQYF
NA	TRBV28	NA	TRBJ1-5	TGTGCCGCCCAAGGTCATTGGCGGGGTAAAAATCAGCCCCAGCATTTT	CAAQGHWRGKNQPQHF
TRBD1	TRBV27	many	TRBJ1-4	TGTGCCAGCAGTGGGACAGCTGCAACTAATGAAAAACTGTTTTTT	CASSGTAATNEKLFF
NA	TRBV5-4	many	TRBJ2-1	TGTGCCAGCAGCTTGGCGTCCCTCTACAATGAGCAGTTCTTC	CASSLASLYNEQFF
TRBD2	TRBV5-1	many	TRBJ2-1	TGCGCCAGCAGCCCCGGACGGGAGCGGGGTGAGCAGTTCTTC	CASSPGRERGEQFF
NA	TRBV5-1	medium-sized	TRBJ2-1	TGCGCCAGCAGCTTGGCGCTAGAGATACAATTGCAGTTCTTC	CASSLALEIQLQFF
TRBD1	TRBV7-3	many	TRBJ2-1	TGTGCCAGCAGCTTAACAGGACAGGGCAGCAATGAGCAGTTCTTC	CASSLTGQGSNEQFF
TRBD1	TRBV29-1	medium-sized	TRBJ1-1	TGCAGCGCTACACCCGGACAGGGGTCCACTGAAGCTTTCTTT	CSATPGQGSTEAFF
NA	TRBV5-1	many	TRBJ1-1	TGTGCCAGCAGCTTGGTGCTCAGGGCGGACACTGAAGCTTTCTTT	CASSLVLRADTEAFF
NA	TRBV7-9	many	TRBJ1-4	TGTGCCAGCAGCTTAGTAGAGGGTCTAAAACTGTTTTTT	CASSLVEGLKLFF
NA	TRBV2	NA	TRBJ1-5	TGTGCCAGCAGTGAATGGACAGATAGCAATCAGCCCCAGCATTTT	CASSEWTDSNQPQHF
TRBD2	TRBV29-1	medium-sized	TRBJ2-1	TGCAGCGCCACTCCTAGCGGACACAATGAGCAGTTCTTC	CSATPSGHNEQFF
NA	TRBV5-1	many	TRBJ2-7	TGCGCCAGCAGCGGCACTCTAAATGGCGAGCAGTACTTC	CASSGTLNGEQYF
TRBD1	TRBV28	many	TRBJ2-7	TGTGCCAGCATTGGACAGGGCACCTACGAGCAGTACTTC	CASIGQGTYEQYF